The 8 T cell receptor beta chains reported below all come from one sample, sequenced in a study of shared clonotypes between healthy human individuals. Sequenced by immunoSEQ multiplex PCR; TCRdb stores in-frame clones only, minus some. The top ten hold around 1.5% of the sample, which has about 1 million clones, 60% to 80% seen once. Sequences were obtained from memory CD4+ T cells sorted from blood. Stated subset: CD45RA-negative fraction. These receptors were collected from a young man in good health.

V is TRBV6-5 and J is TRBJ1-1; D not certain. The V gene's germline CDR1 is MNHEY and CDR2 SVGAGI. The CDR3 runs 14 residues. Trimming shortened V by 8 bases and J by 1 base, and 14 bases separated the two germline ends. The CDR3 region is CASGGLSGNTEAFF. The CDR3 bases are TGTGCCAGCGGAGGCCTGTCGGGGAACACTGAAGCTTTCTTT.

This clone appeared once. The CDR3, as DNA: TGTGCCACCAGCGTCGTGGCGGGAGGGGTTTATGAGCAGTTCTTC. Protein sequence: CATSVVAGGVYEQFF. The genes are TRBV15 and TRBJ2-1, with TRBD2 matching 9 bases. Looked up from germline, CDR1 is LNHNV and CDR2 is YYDKDF (reference sequence). Trimming at V came to 5 bases and at J to 8 bases, leaving 10 bases not matched to a gene. This CDR3 has 15 residues.

The rearrangement links TRBV10-3 to TRBJ2-3; D tentatively fits TRBD1 or TRBD2 (5 bases each). Germline V lookup: CDR1 ENHRY, CDR2 SYGVKD. The CDR3 is 12 amino acids. Trimming removed 8 bases from V and 4 bases from J, with 10 bases in between. The CDR3 DNA is TGTGCCATCGGGACGGTGTCAGATACGCAGTATTTT. Translating gives CAIGTVSDTQYF.

This clone came up once. The genes are TRBV13 and TRBJ2-1; D may be TRBD1 (6 bases). With 3 bases removed from V and 1 base from J, the gap between germline ends came to 13 bases. CDR3 length: 16 amino acids. Germline V lookup: CDR1 PRHDT, CDR2 FYEKMQ (reference sequence). Here the CDR3 reads CASSFWGPRSYNEQFF. The CDR3 coding sequence is TGTGCCAGCAGCTTTTGGGGGCCCCGTTCCTACAATGAGCAGTTCTTC.

The J gene is TRBJ2-7, the V gene TRBV5-1; D is unclear. Per germline, CDR1 SGHRS and CDR2 YFSETQ. V lost 0 bases to trimming and J lost 2 bases, with 15 bases between them. This CDR3 region has 16 residues. The CDR3 reads CASSLVFRGSTYEQYF. Written as DNA, the CDR3 is TGCGCCAGCAGCTTGGTATTTCGCGGATCTACCTACGAGCAGTACTTC.

V usage is TRBV5-1 and J usage is TRBJ2-7, with D maybe TRBD1 (7 bases). The CDR3 is 12 amino acids. V lost 2 bases and J lost 5, with 8 bases in between. Germline V gene sequence: CDR1 SGHRS, CDR2 YFSETQ. CDR3 amino acids: CASSFRGDEQYF. CDR3 DNA sequence: TGCGCCAGCAGCTTCAGGGGGGACGAGCAGTACTTC.

The gene calls are TRBV7-2 and TRBJ2-5; 11 bases map to TRBD2. The CDR3 has 14 amino acids. Germline assignment: CDR1 SGHTA and CDR2 FQGNSA. Trimming at V came to 3 bases and at J to 9 bases, leaving 6 bases not matched to a gene. The CDR3 DNA reads TGTGCCAGCAGCTTGTTTAGCGGGGGGGCGGCCCAGTACTTC. This sequence encodes CASSLFSGGAAQYF.

This clone was detected once. V is TRBV13 and J is TRBJ1-4; D perhaps matches TRBD1 (5 bases). CDR1 and CDR2 (germline): PRHDT, FYEKMQ (reference sequence). The CDR3 consists of 15 residues. V was trimmed by 5 bases and J by 6 bases, leaving 16 bases between them. The DNA for the CDR3 is TGTGCCAGCAGCCGCCGGCAGGGTGGGGATGAAAAACTGTTTTTT. Protein: CASSRRQGGDEKLFF.